These 4 T cell receptor beta chains originate from one sample sequenced in a study of cytomegalovirus exposure and HLA in healthy donors. The PCR had 60 Vbeta and 13 Jbeta primers. The data were produced by immunoSEQ multiplex PCR, yet TCRdb's version contains in-frame clones alone and is incomplete. The table lists 130,000 to 150,000 clones, 78% of them singletons. The sample comprised PBMCs. These TCRs come from a female donor in good health and CMV-seronegative.

This chain links TRBV27 with TRBJ2-3, with a possible D match to TRBD2 (6 bases). The CDR3 runs to 15 residues. Germline V gene data show CDR1 as MNHEY and CDR2 as SMNVEV (reference sequence). Trimming pared 2 bases from V and 6 bases from J, leaving 15 bases between. CDR3: CASSLRRSGVDTQYF. CDR3 sequence (DNA): TGTGCCAGCAGTTTAAGGAGGTCGGGAGTGGATACGCAGTATTTT.

CDR3 DNA sequence: TGTGCCAGCTCACCAAGCGGGCAGATCTACGAGCAGTACTTC. It translates to CASSPSGQIYEQYF. The genes are TRBV18 and TRBJ2-7; tentative D call: TRBD2 (6 bases). CDR1 and CDR2 from the germline V gene are KGHSH and LQKENI. The V and J ends lost 2 bases and 3 bases respectively, with 11 bases between them. This CDR3 comprises 14 residues.

The chain has TRBV30 and TRBJ1-4; tentatively, D is TRBD1 (6 bases). In germline, CDR1 is GTSNPN, CDR2 SVGIG (reference sequence). This CDR3 comprises 15 residues. With 1 base removed from V and 4 bases from J, the gap between germline ends came to 13 bases. The CDR3 loop is CAWSGTGQLNEKLFF. The CDR3 DNA reads TGTGCCTGGAGTGGCACGGGACAACTTAATGAAAAACTGTTTTTT.

This clone came up a few times. This chain connects TRBV6-1 to TRBJ2-3, with D perhaps TRBD1 (9 bases). CDR3 length equals 15 residues. The V end lost 7 bases, the J end lost 9 bases, and 23 bases lay between the germline ends. CDR1 is MNHNS, CDR2 SASEGT, per germline. DNA of the CDR3: TGTGCCAGCACCTTAGGGGGACAGGGCGGGAGGACGCAGTATTTT. Its translation: CASTLGGQGGRTQYF.